This entry lists 12 T cell receptor beta chains sequenced from one sample in a study of CD4+ T cells in melanoma. Method: immunoSEQ multiplex PCR; TCRdb's copy keeps in-frame clones and lacks some. The sample has 55,000 or so clones; about 72% are singletons. The sample consisted of tumor tissue. The receptors stem from a human donor with melanoma.

V and J are TRBV30 and TRBJ1-2; D possibly corresponds to TRBD1 (5 bases). The germline gives CDR1 GTSNPN, CDR2 SVGIG (reference sequence). The V and J ends lost 1 base and 6 bases respectively, with 15 bases between them. This CDR3 has 14 residues. CDR3 in amino acids: CAWSETATRDGYTF. The CDR3 DNA reads as TGTGCCTGGAGTGAGACAGCCACACGGGATGGCTACACCTTC.

The rearrangement joins TRBV7-3 to TRBJ2-7; the D is unclear. With 3 bases removed from V and 1 base from J, the gap between germline ends came to 13 bases. Looked up from germline, CDR1 is SGHTA and CDR2 is FQGTGA. CDR3 length equals 15 residues. CDR3 sequence: CASSLSPGFSYEQYF. The CDR3 DNA sequence: TGTGCCAGCAGCTTGAGCCCGGGCTTTTCCTACGAGCAGTACTTC.

This clone was counted only a few times. This chain connects TRBV14 to TRBJ1-2; D is ambiguous. The CDR3 extends over 11 amino acids. CDR1 and CDR2 from the germline V gene are SGHDN and FVKESK. The ends were cut back, 0 bases at V and 14 bases at J, with 10 bases in the middle. The CDR3 nucleotides are TGTGCCAGCAGCCAAGACAGGCGCGTAACCTTC. Protein sequence: CASSQDRRVTF.

The V and J genes are TRBV11-2 and TRBJ1-3, with 7 bases lining up with TRBD1. There are 15 residues in the CDR3. J lost 0 bases, V lost 4 bases, and 3 bases had no gene match. Germline values: CDR1 SGHAT, CDR2 FQNNGV. This chain's CDR3 is CASSSQGFSGNTIYF. The CDR3 DNA reads TGTGCCAGCAGCTCACAGGGGTTCTCTGGAAACACCATATATTTT.

The chain employs TRBV6-6 and TRBJ1-2; D unclear. Trimming pared 6 bases from V and 8 bases from J, leaving 22 bases between. Germline V gives CDR1 MNHNY, CDR2 SVGAGI (reference sequence). This CDR3 is 15 amino acids long. CDR3 loop: CASSAGTEGTYGYTF. For the CDR3, the DNA is TGTGCCAGCAGCGCCGGAACCGAGGGAACCTACGGCTACACCTTC.

The CDR3 sequence is CASSLAGTGRTEAFF. As DNA, the CDR3 is TGCGCCAGCAGCCTAGCGGGGACAGGGCGGACTGAAGCTTTCTTT. This sequence joins TRBV4-1 and TRBJ1-1, with 9 bases aligning to TRBD1. The CDR3 has 15 residues. Germline V gene data show CDR1 as MGHRA and CDR2 as YSYEKL. The V segment lost 4 bases and the J segment 5 bases; nucleotides outside the gene matches: 8.

To note about this clone: Relative to the germline gene, one junction end is altered; a read error may explain this. The chain uses TRBV5-4 and TRBJ2-2; 9 nucleotides agree with TRBD1. Germline V gene sequence: CDR1 SGHNT, CDR2 YYREEE (reference sequence). This CDR3 is 15 amino acids long. In DNA, the CDR3 is TGCGCCAGCAGCTTGGGGACAGGGATGCCCGGGGAGCTGTTTTTT. It yields the protein CASSLGTGMPGELFF.

The V and J genes are TRBV15 and TRBJ2-7, with 8 bases that match TRBD1. Germline V lookup: CDR1 LNHNV, CDR2 YYDKDF (reference sequence). The CDR3 loop spans 16 amino acids. V lost 0 bases, J lost 4 bases, and 8 bases stayed unmatched. Here the CDR3 DNA reads TGTGCCACCAGCAGAGATCAGGCAGGGGGCTGGTACGAGCAGTACTTC. Translated: CATSRDQAGGWYEQYF.

This clone was counted once. The chain carries TRBV13 and TRBJ2-7; tentatively, D is TRBD1 (6 bases). Germline CDR1 is PRHDT and CDR2 is FYEKMQ (reference sequence). The CDR3 is 13 residues long. The germline V and J ends were trimmed by 2 bases and 3 bases, with 8 bases remaining between them. The CDR3 spells CASSLQGYYEQYF. The CDR3, as DNA: TGTGCCAGCAGCTTACAGGGGTACTACGAGCAGTACTTC.

This clone was seen just once. The genes are TRBV7-3 and TRBJ1-1; tentative D call: TRBD1 (5 bases). The V gene's germline CDR1 is SGHTA and CDR2 FQGTGA. The CDR3 has 15 residues. V was shortened by 2 bases and J by 5 bases, with 15 bases between the two germline ends. CDR3 bases: TGTGCCAGCAGCTTAGACACCGGGACTGGTACTGAAGCTTTCTTT. Amino acid sequence: CASSLDTGTGTEAFF.

This clone was detected only a few times. The chain is built from TRBV19 and TRBJ1-5; maybe TRBD1 (5 bases). The CDR3 spans 15 residues. Trimming cost V 6 bases and J 2 bases, with 14 bases left between them. Per germline, CDR1 LNHDA and CDR2 SQIVND (reference sequence). The CDR3 region is CASRDWDGRNQPQHF. CDR3 nucleotides: TGTGCCAGTAGGGATTGGGACGGACGCAATCAGCCCCAGCATTTT.

This clone was observed many times. V usage is TRBV6-1 and J usage is TRBJ1-2; D possibly corresponds to TRBD1 (6 bases). Germline V gene sequence: CDR1 MNHNS, CDR2 SASEGT. The CDR3 has 13 amino acids. The V end lost 2 bases, the J end lost 14 bases, and 18 bases lay between the germline ends. The CDR3 DNA reads as TGTGCCAGCAGTGAATATGGGGCAGGGGTTAGTACCTTC. Protein: CASSEYGAGVSTF.